These 22 T cell receptor beta chains originate from one sample sequenced in a study of blood T cell repertoires in COVID-19. Repertoires were generated with immunoSEQ multiplex PCR, while TCRdb's copy carries only in-frame clones and drops some. The repertoire holds some 150,000 clones, with 75% to 85% as singletons. The specimen sequenced was PBMCs or T cells enriched from blood (not recorded which). The receptor source for this set is a man in his fifties or sixties who had recovered from COVID-19.

This sequence joins TRBV4-1 and TRBJ2-5; a possible D gene is TRBD1 (6 bases). The germline gives CDR1 MGHRA, CDR2 YSYEKL. Trimming left V 2 bases short and J 4 bases short, with 20 bases between. The CDR3 extends over 17 amino acids. CDR3: CASSQPITGWGVETQYF. The CDR3 coding sequence is TGCGCCAGCAGCCAACCTATAACAGGGTGGGGTGTAGAGACCCAGTACTTC.

V is TRBV7-6 and J is TRBJ1-1, with a weak D call TRBD1 (5 bases). Trimming pared 5 bases from V and 5 bases from J, leaving 15 bases between. Germline assignment: CDR1 SGHVS and CDR2 FNYEAQ. The CDR3 has 14 residues. The CDR3 sequence is CASSRIQGGTEAFF. The DNA for the CDR3 is TGTGCCAGCAGCCGCATCCAGGGAGGGACTGAAGCTTTCTTT.

The chain has TRBV29-1 and TRBJ2-7; D is uncertain. This CDR3 spans 12 amino acids. Germline CDR1 reads SQVTM; CDR2 reads ANQGSEA. The V end was cut by 4 bases, the J end by 4 bases, with 11 bases between. CDR3 bases: TGCAGCGTTGGAAGTGGCCAGTACGAGCAGTACTTC. The encoded protein is CSVGSGQYEQYF.

V gene TRBV21-1 combines with J gene TRBJ1-5; the table's D call of TRBD1 was not tested on the DNA. TRBV21-1 is tagged as a pseudogene. The CDR3 extends over 18 amino acids. CDR3 sequence: CASSKAGQGKGGNQPQHF. The DNA for the CDR3 is TGTGCCAGCAGCAAAGCTGGGCAGGGGAAGGGAGGCAATCAGCCCCAGCATTTT.

The J gene is TRBJ2-7, the V gene TRBV14, with TRBD1 matching 7 bases. V shed 4 bases, J shed 2 bases, and the junction held 8 bases outside the gene matches. From germline, CDR1 is SGHDN and CDR2 FVKESK. This CDR3 is 15 amino acids long. CDR3 in DNA: TGTGCCAGCAGCCCATTTACAGGGGACACCTACGAGCAGTACTTC. This codes for CASSPFTGDTYEQYF.

CDR3 nucleotides: TGTGCCAGCTGGTCGCGGGGTCGTTTGGTACGGTCACCCCTCCACTTT. This sequence encodes CASWSRGRLVRSPLHF. The chain links TRBV5-6 to TRBJ1-6; D is undetermined. The germline V gene has CDR1 SGHDT and CDR2 YYEEEE. There are 16 residues in the CDR3. The V end was cut by 7 bases, the J end by 10 bases, with 24 bases between.

The chain is built from TRBV2 and TRBJ2-3; TRBD1 matches 10 bases. This CDR3 comprises 13 residues. Germline assignment: CDR1 SNHLY and CDR2 FYNNEI. The J segment lost 6 bases and the V segment lost 6 bases, leaving 3 bases of the junction unmatched. The CDR3 DNA sequence: TGTGCCAGCAGCGACAGGGGGCCTGATACGCAGTATTTT. Amino acid sequence: CASSDRGPDTQYF.

The CDR3, as DNA: TGTGCCAGCTCACATAGACTACCTTTACAGGGGATGCGGGAGACCCAGTACTTC. Protein product: CASSHRLPLQGMRETQYF. The chain uses TRBV18 and TRBJ2-5; 7 bases agree with TRBD1. From germline, CDR1 is KGHSH and CDR2 LQKENI. With 4 bases clipped from V and 5 bases from J, the junction kept 19 bases outside the gene matches. This CDR3 spans 18 amino acids.

This clone appeared a single time. The J gene is TRBJ1-6, the V gene TRBV5-1; D may be TRBD1 (6 bases). V lost 0 bases and J 7 bases, leaving 11 bases between the germline ends. The CDR3 loop spans 15 amino acids. Germline V gene sequence: CDR1 SGHRS, CDR2 YFSETQ. The CDR3: CASSLGQGRNSPLHF. In DNA, the CDR3 is TGCGCCAGCAGCTTGGGGCAGGGGCGCAATTCACCCCTCCACTTT.

Remarks on this clone: A read error may account for a junction end that differs from germline. This sequence joins TRBV9 and TRBJ2-3; 10 nucleotides match TRBD1. CDR1 is SGDLS, CDR2 YYNGEE, per germline. CDR3 length: 14 amino acids. CDR3 amino acids: CASSTDTGTGVRFF. The CDR3, as DNA: TGTGCCAGCAGCACAGATACCGGGACAGGGGTCCGTTTTTTT.

The V and J genes are TRBV19 and TRBJ2-1; 9 positions agree with TRBD2. Germline values: CDR1 LNHDA, CDR2 SQIVND (reference sequence). The CDR3 is 13 residues long. Losses at the gene ends were 7 bases for V and 5 bases for J; bases not matched to a gene: 3. The CDR3 protein is CASNLAGNNEQFF. Written as DNA, the CDR3 is TGTGCCAGTAACCTAGCGGGGAACAATGAGCAGTTCTTC.

J is TRBJ1-2 and V is TRBV5-1, with D unclear. Germline CDR1 reads SGHRS; CDR2 reads YFSETQ. V dropped 0 bases and J dropped 4 bases, with 4 bases sitting between them. The CDR3 extends over 12 amino acids. The CDR3 DNA sequence: TGCGCCAGCAGCTTGGGGGCCTATGGCTACACCTTC. Amino acids: CASSLGAYGYTF.

V and J are TRBV19 and TRBJ1-5; 8 positions agree with TRBD1. This CDR3 region has 14 residues. CDR1 and CDR2 from the germline V gene are LNHDA and SQIVND (reference sequence). Trimming removed 4 bases from V and 10 bases from J; junction bases left unmatched: 9. In nucleotides, the CDR3 is TGTGCCAGTAGTAGGGGAACAGGGGGTACTCCCCAGCATTTT. It is translated as CASSRGTGGTPQHF.

This sequence joins TRBV27 and TRBJ2-6; TRBD1 aligns across 10 bases. J was trimmed by 0 bases and V by 4 bases; bases with no gene match: 3. CDR3 length equals 17 residues. The germline gives CDR1 MNHEY, CDR2 SMNVEV (reference sequence). The chain's CDR3 is CASSSGTGVSGANVLTF. In DNA form, the CDR3 reads TGTGCCAGCAGTTCCGGGACAGGGGTCTCTGGGGCCAACGTCCTGACTTTC.

This chain links TRBV2 with TRBJ1-2; maybe TRBD1 (5 bases). V dropped 6 bases and J dropped 4 bases, with 18 bases sitting between them. The CDR3 is 15 amino acids. The germline V gene has CDR1 SNHLY and CDR2 FYNNEI. CDR3 coding DNA: TGTGCCAGCAGCTATATCCGGGGGGGTATCTATGGCTACACCTTC. Its translation: CASSYIRGGIYGYTF.

The chain combines TRBV18 with TRBJ2-5; no reliable D call. Germline V lookup: CDR1 KGHSH, CDR2 LQKENI. V shed 0 bases and J shed 4 bases, with 12 bases lying between them. There are 15 residues in the CDR3. CDR3 nucleotide sequence: TGTGCCAGCTCACCACCTATACCGGGTGGAGAGACCCAGTACTTC. Translated, it gives CASSPPIPGGETQYF.

Only one count was recorded for this clone. The V call is TRBV4-2, the J call TRBJ2-3; 8 bases fit TRBD1. After removal of 0 bases from V and 6 bases from J, the junction contained 11 bases not matched to a gene. Germline lookup yields CDR1 LGHNA and CDR2 YNFKEQ. CDR3 length: 17 amino acids. CDR3 loop: CASSQDSGQVRSDTQYF. In DNA form, the CDR3 reads TGTGCCAGCAGCCAAGATTCGGGACAGGTGAGGTCGGATACGCAGTATTTT.

The genes are TRBV6-5 and TRBJ1-2, with D tentatively TRBD1 (6 bases). CDR1 is MNHEY, CDR2 SVGAGI, per germline. The CDR3 contains 15 residues. V lost 6 bases to trimming and J lost 7 bases, with 21 bases between them. CDR3 bases: TGTGCCAGCAGGACCCAAACAGGGCCCTCCGGTGGCTACACCTTC. Encoded protein: CASRTQTGPSGGYTF.

The J gene is TRBJ2-5, the V gene TRBV6-5; 9 positions agree with TRBD1. Trimming took 6 bases from V and 2 from J; bases not matched to a gene: 4. In germline, CDR1 is MNHEY, CDR2 SVGAGI. This CDR3 is built from 14 residues. Here the CDR3 reads CASRGQGYQETQYF. The CDR3 DNA reads TGTGCCAGCAGAGGACAGGGGTATCAAGAGACCCAGTACTTC.

The chain recombines TRBV7-9 with TRBJ2-7, with TRBD2 identical over 7 bases. CDR3 size: 15 residues. Trimming at V came to 0 bases and at J to 5 bases, leaving 7 bases not matched to a gene. CDR1 is SEHNR, CDR2 FQNEAQ, per germline (reference sequence). In DNA form, the CDR3 reads TGTGCCAGCAGCTTAGCTTCGAGCGGGGCCAACGAGCAGTACTTC. Translating it yields CASSLASSGANEQYF.

The CDR3 sequence is CASSLGTVSESNQPQHF. In DNA form, the CDR3 reads TGTGCCAGCAGCTTAGGGACAGTAAGCGAAAGCAATCAGCCCCAGCATTTT. This rearrangement joins TRBV7-8 to TRBJ1-5; D might be TRBD1 (6 bases). V was trimmed by 1 base and J by 1 base, leaving 14 bases between them. In germline, CDR1 is SGHVS, CDR2 FQNEAQ. The CDR3 has 17 residues.

The J gene is TRBJ1-4, the V gene TRBV3-1 (or the pseudogene TRBV3-2), with D possibly TRBD1 on 6 matching bases. There are 16 residues in the CDR3. The ends were cut back, 3 bases at V and 7 bases at J, with 18 bases in the middle. Germline CDR1 LGHDT, CDR2 YNNKEL (reference sequence). The CDR3: CASSHLNRDGGEKLFF. The CDR3 DNA sequence: TGTGCCAGCAGCCACCTGAACAGGGATGGAGGTGAAAAACTGTTTTTT.